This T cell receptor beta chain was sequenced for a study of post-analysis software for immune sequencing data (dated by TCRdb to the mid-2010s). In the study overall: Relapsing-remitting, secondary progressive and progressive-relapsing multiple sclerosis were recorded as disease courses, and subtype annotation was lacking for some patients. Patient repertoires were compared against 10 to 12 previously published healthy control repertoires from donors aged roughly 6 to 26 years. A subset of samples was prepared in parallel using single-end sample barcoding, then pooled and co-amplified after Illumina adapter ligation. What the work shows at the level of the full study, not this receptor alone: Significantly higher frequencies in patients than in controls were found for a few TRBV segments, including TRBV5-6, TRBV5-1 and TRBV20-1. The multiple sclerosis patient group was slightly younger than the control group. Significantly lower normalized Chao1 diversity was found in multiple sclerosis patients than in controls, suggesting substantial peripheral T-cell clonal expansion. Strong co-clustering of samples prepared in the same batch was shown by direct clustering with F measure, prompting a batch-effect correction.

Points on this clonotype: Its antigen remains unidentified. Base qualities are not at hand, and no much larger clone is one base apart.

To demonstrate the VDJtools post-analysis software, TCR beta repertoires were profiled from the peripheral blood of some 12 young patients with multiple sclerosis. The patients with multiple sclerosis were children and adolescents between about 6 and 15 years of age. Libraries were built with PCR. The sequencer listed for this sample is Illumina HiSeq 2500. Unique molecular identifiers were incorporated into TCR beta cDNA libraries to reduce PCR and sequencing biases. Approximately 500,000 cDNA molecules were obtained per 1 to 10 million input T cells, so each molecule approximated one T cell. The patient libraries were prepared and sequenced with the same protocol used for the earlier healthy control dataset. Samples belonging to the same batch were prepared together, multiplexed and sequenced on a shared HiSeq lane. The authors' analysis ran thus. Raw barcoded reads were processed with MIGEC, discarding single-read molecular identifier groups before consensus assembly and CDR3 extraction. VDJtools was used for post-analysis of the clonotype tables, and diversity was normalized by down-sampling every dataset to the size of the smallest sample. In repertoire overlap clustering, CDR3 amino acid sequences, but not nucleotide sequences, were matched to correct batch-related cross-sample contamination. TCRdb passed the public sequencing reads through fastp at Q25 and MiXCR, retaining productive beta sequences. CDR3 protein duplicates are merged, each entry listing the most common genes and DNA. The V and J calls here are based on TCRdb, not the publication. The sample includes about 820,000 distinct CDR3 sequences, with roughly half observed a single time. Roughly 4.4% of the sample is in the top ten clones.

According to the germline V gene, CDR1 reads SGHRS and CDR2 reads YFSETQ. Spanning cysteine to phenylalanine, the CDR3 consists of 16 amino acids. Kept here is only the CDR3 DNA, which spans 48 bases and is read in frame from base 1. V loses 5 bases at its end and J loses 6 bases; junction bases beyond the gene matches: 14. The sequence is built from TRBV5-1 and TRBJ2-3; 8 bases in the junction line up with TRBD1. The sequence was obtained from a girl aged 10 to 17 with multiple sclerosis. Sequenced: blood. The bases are TGCGCCAGCAGGCCGGACAGGGTAGGCCGCCCGGATACGCAGTATTTT. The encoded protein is CASRPDRVGRPDTQYF.